These 24 T cell receptor beta chains were sequenced from one sample in a study of response to subunit inactivated influenza vaccine. TCRdb reanalysed the RT-PCR reads using MiXCR and keeps one entry per CDR3 protein. The top ten clones hold over 10% of a sample with 500,000 to 600,000 distinct CDR3 sequences, 6.5% to 8% of them seen once. The sample was PBMCs from blood, taken around 25 months after vaccination. The receptors stem from a man aged 50 to 69 who received an inactivated influenza vaccine.

V and J are TRBV11-2 and TRBJ1-3; D is unresolved. The germline V gene has CDR1 SGHAT and CDR2 FQNNGV. V was cut by 3 bases and J by 4 bases, with 13 bases left in between. The CDR3 has 15 amino acids. The DNA of the CDR3 is TGTGCCAGCAGCTTTAACACCTTCGAGGGAAACACCATATATTTT. Translated, it gives CASSFNTFEGNTIYF.

The V call is TRBV20-1, the J call TRBJ2-7; TRBD1 matches at 8 bases. V lost 0 bases and J lost 11; bases outside the gene matches: 3. Germline V gene lookup returns CDR1 DFQATT and CDR2 SNEGSKA (reference sequence). The CDR3 loop spans 11 amino acids. CDR3 in DNA: TGCAGTGCTAGAGAACCGGGACAGGAGTACTTC. As protein: CSAREPGQEYF.

This clonotype was counted many times. The V call is TRBV12-3 or TRBV12-4, the J call TRBJ2-2; TRBD1 aligns across 7 bases. The V and J ends lost 6 bases and 0 bases, in that order; junction bases with no gene match: 1. CDR3 length equals 14 residues. The CDR3 spells CASRGQPNTGELFF. The CDR3 DNA sequence: TGTGCCAGCAGGGGACAGCCGAACACCGGGGAGCTGTTTTTT.

This clonotype was seen at least ten times. This sequence joins TRBV20-1 and TRBJ2-7; tentatively, D is TRBD1 (6 bases). Trimming took 4 bases from V and 0 from J, leaving 7 bases between them. Germline V lookup: CDR1 DFQATT, CDR2 SNEGSKA (reference sequence). The length of the CDR3 is 12 residues. The CDR3 DNA is TGCAGTGCTACGGACAGCTCCTACGAGCAGTACTTC. Protein product: CSATDSSYEQYF.

This clonotype appeared many times. V is TRBV11-2 and J is TRBJ2-1; D is possibly TRBD2 (5 bases). V dropped 0 bases and J dropped 10 bases, with 13 bases sitting between them. This CDR3 region has 14 residues. In germline, CDR1 is SGHAT, CDR2 FQNNGV. The CDR3 DNA follows: TGTGCCAGCAGCTTAGAGCCCCGGACTTCCGAGCAGTTCTTC. Amino acids: CASSLEPRTSEQFF.

This clonotype has a count of ten or more. The chain uses TRBV20-1 and TRBJ2-1; 10 positions match TRBD1. Trimming removed 0 bases from V and 4 bases from J; junction bases left unmatched: 3. The CDR3 loop spans 15 amino acids. Germline assignment: CDR1 DFQATT and CDR2 SNEGSKA (reference sequence). As DNA, the CDR3 is TGCAGTGCTAGAGACCGGGACAGGGGATACAATGAGCAGTTCTTC. It codes for CSARDRDRGYNEQFF.

V usage is TRBV12-3 or TRBV12-4 and J usage is TRBJ1-5; D uncertain. The ends were cut back, 4 bases at V and 6 bases at J, with 16 bases in the middle. This CDR3 region has 15 residues. The CDR3 loop is CASSSYKARSQPQHF. For the CDR3, the DNA is TGTGCCAGCAGTTCCTACAAAGCCCGGAGTCAGCCCCAGCATTTT.

The chain recombines TRBV4-1 with TRBJ2-3, with D unresolved. The germline gives CDR1 MGHRA, CDR2 YSYEKL. This CDR3 has 14 amino acids. V was trimmed by 0 bases and J by 4 bases, leaving 8 bases between them. The DNA of the CDR3 is TGCGCCAGCAGCCAAGATAAGAGTTCAGATACGCAGTATTTT. This translates into CASSQDKSSDTQYF.

There are a few counts of this clonotype. The rearrangement uses TRBV7-9 and TRBJ1-1; TRBD1 agrees at 9 bases. This CDR3 has 15 amino acids. Germline V CDR1 and CDR2: SEHNR, FQNEAQ (reference sequence). J was trimmed by 5 bases and V by 0 bases; bases with no gene match: 4. The CDR3 DNA reads as TGTGCCAGCAGCTTAGCCGGGACAGGGTTGACTGAAGCTTTCTTT. Protein: CASSLAGTGLTEAFF.

Here the CDR3 reads CSVEDGGRPTHTQYF. The CDR3 coding sequence is TGCAGCGTTGAAGACGGGGGCAGACCAACCCATACGCAGTATTTT. The chain carries TRBV29-1 and TRBJ2-3, with D possibly called TRBD1 or TRBD2 (6 bases each). CDR1 is SQVTM and CDR2 is ANQGSEA in the germline V gene. V was trimmed by 0 bases and J by 7 bases, leaving 17 bases between them. This CDR3 spans 15 amino acids.

The sample holds many counts of this clonotype. The rearrangement uses TRBV9 and TRBJ2-5; D possibly corresponds to TRBD2 (5 bases). The CDR3 has 15 residues. The V gene's germline CDR1 is SGDLS and CDR2 YYNGEE. With 0 bases removed from V and 4 bases from J, the gap between germline ends came to 13 bases. This chain's CDR3 is CASSVDRGLGETQYF. CDR3 bases: TGTGCCAGCAGCGTAGATCGAGGGTTGGGAGAGACCCAGTACTTC.

This clonotype was counted only a few times. The V and J genes are TRBV3-1 and TRBJ2-5; D may correspond to TRBD1 or TRBD2 (5 bases each). Trimming took 2 bases from V and 3 from J, leaving 7 bases between them. CDR1 is LGHDT, CDR2 YNNKEL, per germline (reference sequence). The CDR3 has 13 residues. The CDR3: CASSQRGEETQYF. The CDR3 coding sequence is TGTGCCAGCAGCCAAAGGGGAGAAGAGACCCAGTACTTC.

This clonotype was detected ten times or more. The V and J genes are TRBV5-1 and TRBJ2-7; the match to TRBD1 covers 8 bases. The CDR3 extends over 12 amino acids. The V gene's germline CDR1 is SGHRS and CDR2 YFSETQ. V dropped 7 bases and J dropped 5; count of bases not matched to a gene: 5. CDR3 protein: CASGQGNHEQYF. CDR3 in DNA: TGCGCCAGCGGACAGGGAAATCACGAGCAGTACTTC.

The V gene is TRBV11-2, the J gene TRBJ2-5, with D unclear. The CDR3 has 17 amino acids. The V end lost 0 bases, the J end lost 5 bases, and 19 bases lay between the germline ends. The germline CDR1 and CDR2 sequences are SGHAT and FQNNGV. CDR3 protein: CASSLDYESAVRETQYF. In nucleotides, the CDR3 is TGTGCCAGCAGCTTAGATTACGAGTCAGCCGTTAGGGAGACCCAGTACTTC.

This clonotype was observed a few times. The V gene is TRBV9, the J gene TRBJ2-7, with TRBD1 identical over 7 bases. Trimming took 3 bases from V and 2 from J; bases not matched to a gene: 5. The CDR3 runs 14 residues. Looked up from germline, CDR1 is SGDLS and CDR2 is YYNGEE. The CDR3 DNA reads TGTGCCAGCAGCGAGGACAGGCCCCCCTACGAGCAGTACTTC. Translating gives CASSEDRPPYEQYF.

This clonotype was detected ten times or more. This chain uses TRBV3-1 with TRBJ1-3, with D possibly being TRBD1 (5 bases). The germline V gene has CDR1 LGHDT and CDR2 YNNKEL (reference sequence). V dropped 0 bases and J dropped 3 bases, with 9 bases sitting between them. The CDR3 spans 15 residues. The CDR3: CASSQDWGNGNTIYF. CDR3 sequence (DNA): TGTGCCAGCAGCCAAGACTGGGGGAATGGAAACACCATATATTTT.

This clonotype was counted ten times or more. The chain links TRBV3-1 to TRBJ2-3; weak D call: TRBD1 (6 bases). Germline-derived CDR1 and CDR2 are LGHDT and YNNKEL (reference sequence). V dropped 5 bases and J dropped 0 bases, with 12 bases sitting between them. The CDR3 is 15 amino acids. The CDR3 here is CASSGSTGSTDTQYF. The CDR3 region has the DNA TGTGCCAGCAGCGGGTCGACAGGAAGCACAGATACGCAGTATTTT.

V and J are TRBV7-8 and TRBJ1-1, with 8 positions matching TRBD1. CDR3 length: 14 amino acids. From germline, CDR1 is SGHVS and CDR2 FQNEAQ. J lost 7 bases, V lost 4 bases, and 8 bases had no gene match. CDR3 sequence (DNA): TGTGCCAGCAGCTGGCAGGGGGCTAGGGTTGAAGCTTTCTTT. Amino acids: CASSWQGARVEAFF.

This rearrangement joins TRBV7-2 to TRBJ2-1; tentative D call: TRBD2 (5 bases). Germline assignment: CDR1 SGHTA and CDR2 FQGNSA. V lost 5 bases and J lost 7, with 15 bases in between. The CDR3 runs to 14 residues. CDR3 nucleotides: TGTGCCAGCAGCCCCTGGGCGGGCGTGAATGAGCAGTTCTTC. Amino acid sequence: CASSPWAGVNEQFF.

The chain links TRBV12-5 to TRBJ2-5, with a weak D call TRBD1 (6 bases). The ends were cut back, 7 bases at V and 5 bases at J, with 20 bases in the middle. Per the germline V gene, CDR1 is LGHNT and CDR2 is FRNRAP. This CDR3 has 15 amino acids. The CDR3 reads CASASGTRQKETQYF. The DNA for the CDR3 is TGTGCTAGTGCCTCAGGGACACGGCAGAAGGAGACCCAGTACTTC.

This clonotype was observed a few times. The V and J genes are TRBV5-6 and TRBJ2-5; TRBD1 might be the D (6 bases). In germline, CDR1 is SGHDT, CDR2 YYEEEE. V was pared by 0 bases and J by 5 bases, with 11 bases between. CDR3 length: 14 amino acids. In DNA form, the CDR3 reads TGTGCCAGCAGCTTGGCTCAGGGGTGGGAGACCCAGTACTTC. Protein sequence: CASSLAQGWETQYF.

The table lists this clonotype with a few counts. The CDR3 DNA is TGTGCCAGCAGTCGCCAGGACTGGACCGGGGAGCTGTTTTTT. This sequence encodes CASSRQDWTGELFF. This chain links TRBV6-1 with TRBJ2-2, with D maybe TRBD2 (5 bases). V lost 5 bases, J lost 5 bases, and 12 bases lay in between. The germline CDR1 and CDR2 sequences are MNHNS and SASEGT. This CDR3 is 14 amino acids long.

This clonotype has just a few counts. V and J are TRBV10-3 and TRBJ1-6, with D uncertain. Germline CDR1 and CDR2: ENHRY and SYGVKD. The CDR3 has 11 residues. V gave up 10 bases and J gave up 14 bases, with 15 bases separating them. CDR3 loop: CATTRGGSLHF. Written as DNA, the CDR3 is TGTGCCACCACGCGCGGTGGATCCCTCCACTTT.

This clonotype turned up a few times. The chain couples TRBV20-1 to TRBJ1-2; D call uncertain. Trimming removed 4 bases at V and 6 bases at J, with 12 bases between. There are 12 residues in the CDR3. Germline CDR1 is DFQATT and CDR2 is SNEGSKA (reference sequence). CDR3 DNA: TGCAGTGCTATATCCGATGCTAATGGCTACACCTTC. Amino acid sequence: CSAISDANGYTF.